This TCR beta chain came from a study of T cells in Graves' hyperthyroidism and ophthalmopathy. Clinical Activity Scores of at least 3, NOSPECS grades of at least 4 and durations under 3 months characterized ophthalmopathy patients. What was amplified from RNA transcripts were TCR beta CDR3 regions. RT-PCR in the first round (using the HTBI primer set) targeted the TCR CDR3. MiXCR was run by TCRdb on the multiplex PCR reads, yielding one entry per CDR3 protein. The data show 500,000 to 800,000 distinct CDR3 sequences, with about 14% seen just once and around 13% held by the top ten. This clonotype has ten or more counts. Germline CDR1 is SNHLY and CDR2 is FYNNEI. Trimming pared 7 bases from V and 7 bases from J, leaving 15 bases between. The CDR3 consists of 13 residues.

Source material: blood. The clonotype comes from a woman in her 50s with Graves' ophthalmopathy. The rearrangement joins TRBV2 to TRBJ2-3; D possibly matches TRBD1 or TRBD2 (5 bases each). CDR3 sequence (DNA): TGTGCCAGCACCCGTGGGGACCTCAATACGCAGTATTTT. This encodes CASTRGDLNTQYF.